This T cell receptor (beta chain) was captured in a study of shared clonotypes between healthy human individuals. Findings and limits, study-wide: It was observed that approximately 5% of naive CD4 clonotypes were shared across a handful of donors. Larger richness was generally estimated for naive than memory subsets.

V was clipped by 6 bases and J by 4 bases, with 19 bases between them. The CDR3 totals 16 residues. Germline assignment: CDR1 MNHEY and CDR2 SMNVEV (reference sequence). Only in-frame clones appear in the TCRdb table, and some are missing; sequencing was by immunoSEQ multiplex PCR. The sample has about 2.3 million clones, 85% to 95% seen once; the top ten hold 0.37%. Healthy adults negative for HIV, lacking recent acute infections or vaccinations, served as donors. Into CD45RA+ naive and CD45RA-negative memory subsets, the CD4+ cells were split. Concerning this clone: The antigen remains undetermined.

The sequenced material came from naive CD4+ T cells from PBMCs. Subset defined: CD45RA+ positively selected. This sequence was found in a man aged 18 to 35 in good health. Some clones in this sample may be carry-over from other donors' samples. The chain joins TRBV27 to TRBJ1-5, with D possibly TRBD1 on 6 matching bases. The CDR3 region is CASRTLTGLRNQPQHF. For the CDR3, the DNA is TGTGCCAGCAGGACCCTTACAGGGTTAAGGAATCAGCCCCAGCATTTT.